This T cell receptor (beta chain) originates from a study of molecular identifiers for immune sequencing clone quantification (dated by TCRdb to the late 2010s). Background on the whole study: For a replicate experiment, RNA from roughly 20,000 or 100,000 naive CD8 T cells was divided into five aliquots, and four of the five aliquots were sequenced. CD8 T cells were used in a methods study to benchmark molecular-identifier clustering-based TCR repertoire sequencing (MIDCIRS) and TCR RNA copy counting.

Naive CD8 T cells were FACS-sorted as CD8+CD4-CCR7+CD45RA+ on a BD FACSAria II into RLT Plus buffer. For a sensitivity comparison, a portion of naive CD8 T cell RNA was divided equally between MIDCIRS and a Smart-seq2-style 5'RACE protocol. Enrichment of CD8 T cells was done with RosetteSep CD8+ T Cell Enrichment Cocktail plus Ficoll-Paque, and ACK red cell lysis came afterward. The method behind the library was PCR. Reads for this sample came from an Illumina MiSeq. The Qiagen AllPrep DNA/RNA kit was used to purify total RNA. Reads from multiple sequencing runs of the same library were pooled before analysis. Per the original workflow: Reads were retained only if their TCR constant sequence matched exactly, and those retained reads were trimmed to 150 nt and grouped according to their 12-nt molecular barcodes. Reads in each barcode group were sub-clustered using a 15% Levenshtein threshold, and a quality-weighted consensus sequence was built for each RNA molecule. Non-functional sequences were removed, as were lower-count sequences one edit away from another. Based on fitting two negative binomial distributions, any barcode sub-cluster with under 20% of the maximum read count was discarded. TCRdb trimmed the raw reads at Q25, called clones with MiXCR and kept productive beta chains. Rows are combined by CDR3 protein, so each entry shows the most common genes and DNA. These V and J calls rely on TCRdb rather than the paper's analysis. Across this sample there are fewer than 25,000 distinct CDR3 sequences, with about 20% seen only once. The ten largest clones take up approximately 6.8% of the sample.

With respect to this clonotype: Its recognized antigen is unknown. No per-base quality is available; no much larger clone lies one base away.

Findings and caveats that apply to the study as a whole: When barcode sub-clustering was left out, chimeric consensus sequences inflated TCR diversity, with chimeras reaching as high as 47%. Identical TCR molecules sharing a barcode could cause highly expanded clone sizes to be underestimated. Approximately 2.7 recovered TCR RNA copies per cell were obtained by modeling, versus about 10 by digital PCR, implying a capture efficiency of 30% to 35%. Clones above 20 RNA copies held over 98% of molecules in CMV-specific effector cells but under 1% in naive cells. A single cell's worth of spiked-in Jurkat TCR RNA was reported detectable even among under 1.3 million naive CD8 T cells.

This sequence originates from a human donor in good health. Some libraries in this study had Jurkat cell RNA spiked in. The sample consisted of naive CD8+ T cells from blood, with Jurkat cell RNA spiked in. The meaning of the sample's cell subset or site label: FACS-sorted CD8+CD4-CCR7+CD45RA+ naive T cells.

The CDR3 region has the sequence CSAISDTQYF. The nucleotide sequence is given as TGCAGTGCTATTTCAGATACGCAGTATTTT. The sequence is built from TRBV20-1 and TRBJ2-3, with the D segment identity uncertain. The germline V gene (reference sequence) sets CDR1 to DFQATT and CDR2 to SNEGSKA. From the cysteine up to the phenylalanine, the CDR3 has a length of 10 residues. Just CDR3 DNA is preserved here, 30 bases in frame from base 1. V lost 4 bases and J lost 4 bases; the stretch between them is 3 bases long.